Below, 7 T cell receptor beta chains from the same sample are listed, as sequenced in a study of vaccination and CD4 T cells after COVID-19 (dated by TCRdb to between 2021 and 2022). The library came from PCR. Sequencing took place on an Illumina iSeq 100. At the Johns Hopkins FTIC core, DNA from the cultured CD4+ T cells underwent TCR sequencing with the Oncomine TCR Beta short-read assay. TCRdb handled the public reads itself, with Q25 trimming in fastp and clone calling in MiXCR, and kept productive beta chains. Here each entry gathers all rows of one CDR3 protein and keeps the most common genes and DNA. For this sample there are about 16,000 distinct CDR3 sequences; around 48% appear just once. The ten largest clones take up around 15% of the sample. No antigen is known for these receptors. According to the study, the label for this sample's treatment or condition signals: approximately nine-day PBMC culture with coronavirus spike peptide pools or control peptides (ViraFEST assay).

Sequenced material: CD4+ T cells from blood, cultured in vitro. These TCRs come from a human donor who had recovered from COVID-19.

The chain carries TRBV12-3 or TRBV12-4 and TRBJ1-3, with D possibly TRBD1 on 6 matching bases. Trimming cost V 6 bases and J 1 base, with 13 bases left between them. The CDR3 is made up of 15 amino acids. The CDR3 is CASRHQGLSGNTIYF. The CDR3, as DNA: TGTGCCAGCAGACACCAGGGGTTATCTGGAAACACCATATATTTT.

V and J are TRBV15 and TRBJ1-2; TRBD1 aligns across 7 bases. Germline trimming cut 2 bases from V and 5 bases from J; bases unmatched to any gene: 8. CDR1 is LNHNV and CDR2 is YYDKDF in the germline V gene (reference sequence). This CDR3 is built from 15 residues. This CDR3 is CATSRSSDRRYGYTF. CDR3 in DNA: TGTGCCACCAGCAGATCCTCGGACAGGAGGTATGGCTACACCTTC.

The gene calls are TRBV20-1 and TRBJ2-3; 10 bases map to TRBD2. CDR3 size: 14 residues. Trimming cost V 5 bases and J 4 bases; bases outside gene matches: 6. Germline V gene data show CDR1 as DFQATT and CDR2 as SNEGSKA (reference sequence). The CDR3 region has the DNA TGCAGTGCTCAAGGACTAGCGGTGGCAGATACGCAGTATTTT. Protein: CSAQGLAVADTQYF.

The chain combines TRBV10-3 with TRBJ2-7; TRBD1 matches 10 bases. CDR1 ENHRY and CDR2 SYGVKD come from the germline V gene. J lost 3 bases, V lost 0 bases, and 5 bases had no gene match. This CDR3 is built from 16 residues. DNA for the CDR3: TGTGCCATCAGTGAGTCGAGGGACAGGGGTAACTACGAGCAGTACTTC. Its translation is CAISESRDRGNYEQYF.

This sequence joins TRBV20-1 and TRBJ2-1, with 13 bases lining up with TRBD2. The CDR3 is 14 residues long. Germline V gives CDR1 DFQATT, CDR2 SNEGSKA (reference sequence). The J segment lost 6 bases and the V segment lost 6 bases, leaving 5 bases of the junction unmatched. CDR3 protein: CSAPGLAGANEQFF. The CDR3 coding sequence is TGCAGTGCCCCTGGACTAGCGGGAGCCAATGAGCAGTTCTTC.

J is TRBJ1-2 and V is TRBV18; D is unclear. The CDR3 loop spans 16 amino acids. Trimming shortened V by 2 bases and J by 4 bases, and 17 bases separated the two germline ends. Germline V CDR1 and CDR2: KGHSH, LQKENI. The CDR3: CASSPEASVASYGYTF. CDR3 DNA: TGTGCCAGCTCACCAGAGGCGTCCGTGGCCTCCTATGGCTACACCTTC.

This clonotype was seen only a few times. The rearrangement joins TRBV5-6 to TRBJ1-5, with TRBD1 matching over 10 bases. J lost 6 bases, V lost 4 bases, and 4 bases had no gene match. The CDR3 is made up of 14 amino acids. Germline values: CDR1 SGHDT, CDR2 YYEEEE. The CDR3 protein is CASSEGQGFQPQHF. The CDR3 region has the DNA TGTGCCAGCAGCGAGGGACAGGGGTTTCAGCCCCAGCATTTT.